The 29 T cell receptor beta chains listed next were all sequenced from one sample in a study of T cells after posttransplantation cyclophosphamide. Clones were read by immunoSEQ multiplex PCR, and TCRdb kept only the in-frame ones, dropping some. The repertoire holds around 10,000 clones, with 88% as singletons. Sampled 1 year posttransplant, controls received myeloablative marrow transplants, methotrexate and a calcineurin inhibitor. This specimen was PBMCs, taken after an allogeneic stem cell transplant with a calcineurin inhibitor and methotrexate. The receptor set was obtained from a male patient in his 30s who received an allogeneic stem cell transplant from an unrelated donor, was CMV-positive, and had no GVHD. Part of the T cell pool may stem from the graft donor.

The genes are TRBV9 and TRBJ1-1; 8 bases fit TRBD1. Germline lookup yields CDR1 SGDLS and CDR2 YYNGEE. This CDR3 spans 16 amino acids. The ends lost 0 bases at V and 1 base at J; junction bases unmatched: 5. CDR3 in DNA: TGTGCCAGCAGCGTAGGGGCAGGGGGCCGGAACACTGAAGCTTTCTTT. Amino acid sequence: CASSVGAGGRNTEAFF.

The rearrangement links TRBV4-1 to TRBJ2-3; 10 bases map to TRBD1. The CDR3 has 15 amino acids. Per germline, CDR1 MGHRA and CDR2 YSYEKL. J gave up 4 bases and V 2 bases, and 3 bases lay outside the gene matches. The CDR3 nucleotides are TGCGCCAGCAGCCAACATGGACAGGGGGCAGATACGCAGTATTTT. This sequence encodes CASSQHGQGADTQYF.

This sequence joins TRBV7-2 and TRBJ1-4, with 7 bases matching TRBD1. The CDR3 runs to 15 residues. V shed 5 bases, J shed 5 bases, and the junction held 8 bases outside the gene matches. Germline CDR1 is SGHTA and CDR2 is FQGNSA. The CDR3 protein is CASSEGSGQNEKLFF. CDR3 sequence (DNA): TGTGCCAGCAGCGAGGGGTCGGGACAGAATGAAAAACTGTTTTTT.

This clone was seen a few times. The chain couples TRBV19 to TRBJ1-1; D possibly corresponds to TRBD1 (6 bases). The CDR3 is made up of 15 amino acids. V lost 1 base and J lost 1, with 10 bases in between. The germline CDR1 and CDR2 sequences are LNHDA and SQIVND (reference sequence). CDR3 in DNA: TGTGCCAGTAGTATAGGAGGGACATGGAACACTGAAGCTTTCTTT. Its protein is CASSIGGTWNTEAFF.

This rearrangement joins TRBV7-9 to TRBJ1-2; TRBD1 aligns across 10 bases. V shed 3 bases and J 8 bases; nucleotides not matched to a gene: 6. The CDR3 has 14 amino acids. Germline V lookup: CDR1 SEHNR, CDR2 FQNEAQ (reference sequence). The CDR3 spells CASSFDRGQEGYTF. In DNA, the CDR3 is TGTGCCAGCAGCTTTGACAGGGGGCAGGAAGGCTACACCTTC.

The rearrangement joins TRBV4-1 to TRBJ1-1, with D perhaps TRBD1 (6 bases). Germline lookup yields CDR1 MGHRA and CDR2 YSYEKL. The length of the CDR3 is 13 residues. The V end lost 4 bases, the J end lost 7 bases, and 13 bases lay between the germline ends. The CDR3 coding sequence is TGCGCCAGCAGCCCAGGGGACCGGGGTGAAGCTTTCTTT. Amino acids: CASSPGDRGEAFF.

This rearrangement joins TRBV4-2 to TRBJ2-7; D remains unclear. The CDR3 is made up of 13 amino acids. Between the trimmed V and J ends, which lost 3 bases and 3 bases, there was a span of 9 bases. The V gene's germline CDR1 is LGHNA and CDR2 YNFKEQ. The CDR3 DNA is TGTGCCAGCAGCCAGAGTATCCACTACGAGCAGTACTTC. It translates to CASSQSIHYEQYF.

V and J are TRBV10-3 and TRBJ2-1; 7 bases line up with TRBD2. The V gene end was trimmed by 3 bases and the J gene end by 6 bases; junction bases not matched to a gene: 14. The CDR3 length is 17 residues. The germline V gene encodes CDR1 ENHRY and CDR2 SYGVKD. The CDR3 DNA is TGTGCCATCAGTGATGAATTGAGCGGGACCTCTTCCAATGAGCAGTTCTTC. Translated: CAISDELSGTSSNEQFF.

This clone was seen a single time. V gene TRBV5-6 combines with J gene TRBJ2-3, with 10 bases matching TRBD2. J was trimmed by 0 bases and V by 3 bases; bases with no gene match: 13. The CDR3 consists of 19 residues. Germline V CDR1 and CDR2: SGHDT, YYEEEE. CDR3 sequence: CASSSTSGRAGPSTDTQYF. DNA for the CDR3: TGTGCCAGCAGCTCAACAAGCGGGAGGGCCGGTCCTAGCACAGATACGCAGTATTTT.

V and J are TRBV9 and TRBJ1-3; 7 bases agree with TRBD1. Germline CDR1 is SGDLS and CDR2 is YYNGEE. The length of the CDR3 is 16 residues. V dropped 2 bases and J dropped 0; count of bases not matched to a gene: 5. This CDR3 is CASSVSAGGSGNTIYF. The CDR3 DNA follows: TGTGCCAGCAGCGTTTCGGCAGGGGGCTCTGGAAACACCATATATTTT.

J is TRBJ2-7 and V is TRBV6-5, with TRBD2 matching 8 bases. The CDR3 length is 14 residues. Germline V gene lookup returns CDR1 MNHEY and CDR2 SVGAGI. V shed 5 bases, J shed 4 bases, and the junction held 7 bases outside the gene matches. The CDR3 sequence: CASSHRLAPYEQYV. DNA for the CDR3: TGTGCCAGCAGTCATCGACTAGCGCCTTACGAGCAGTACGTC.

This rearrangement joins TRBV6-5 to TRBJ2-3; TRBD2 matches 8 bases. Germline CDR1 MNHEY, CDR2 SVGAGI. V trimming: 0 bases; J trimming: 4 bases; junction bases outside the gene matches: 6. There are 16 residues in the CDR3. CDR3 DNA sequence: TGTGCCAGCAGTTACTCAAGCGGGAGACAGTCAGATACGCAGTATTTT. This translates into CASSYSSGRQSDTQYF.

The rearrangement uses TRBV2 and TRBJ2-1; tentative D call: TRBD2 (6 bases). The germline gives CDR1 SNHLY, CDR2 FYNNEI. Trimming left V 8 bases short and J 9 bases short, with 23 bases between. The CDR3 has 15 amino acids. The CDR3 DNA follows: TGTGCCAGCGGGCTGGACTACCGGGAGTATAGTGAGCAGTTCTTC. Translation gives CASGLDYREYSEQFF.

The chain joins TRBV9 to TRBJ2-1; TRBD2 matches at 9 bases. J lost 8 bases, V lost 0 bases, and 6 bases had no gene match. The CDR3 has 15 amino acids. Germline CDR1 is SGDLS and CDR2 is YYNGEE. The CDR3 sequence: CASSVGSGGWDEQFF. CDR3 sequence (DNA): TGTGCCAGCAGCGTAGGGAGCGGGGGGTGGGATGAGCAGTTCTTC.

V usage is TRBV4-1 and J usage is TRBJ2-1, with TRBD2 as a possible D gene (5 bases). Trimming pared 4 bases from V and 3 bases from J, leaving 22 bases between. Germline V gives CDR1 MGHRA, CDR2 YSYEKL. This CDR3 is 18 amino acids long. CDR3 DNA: TGCGCCAGCAGCCGGCTATTCGAAGACCCCCGGGGCTACAATGAGCAGTTCTTC. Amino acids: CASSRLFEDPRGYNEQFF.

This clone was seen a single time. The chain is built from TRBV4-3 and TRBJ2-1; 7 nucleotides align to TRBD1. The J segment lost 5 bases and the V segment lost 3 bases, leaving 10 bases of the junction unmatched. CDR3 length: 16 amino acids. Germline CDR1 LGHNA, CDR2 YSLEER. CDR3 region: CASSQSTGDVDNEQFF. The CDR3 DNA reads as TGCGCCAGCAGCCAGTCCACAGGGGACGTCGACAATGAGCAGTTCTTC.

The CDR3: CASSGTSGTYYNEQFF. CDR3 in DNA: TGTGCCAGCAGTGGGACTAGCGGGACCTACTACAATGAGCAGTTCTTC. V usage is TRBV2 and J usage is TRBJ2-1, with 12 bases fitting TRBD2. V shed 4 bases and J 3 bases; nucleotides not matched to a gene: 4. In germline, CDR1 is SNHLY, CDR2 FYNNEI. The CDR3 is 16 amino acids.

The genes are TRBV4-2 and TRBJ2-1, with TRBD2 identical over 12 bases. The V segment lost 8 bases and the J segment 6 bases; nucleotides outside the gene matches: 5. Germline-derived CDR1 and CDR2 are LGHNA and YNFKEQ. CDR3 length: 14 residues. The DNA for the CDR3 is TGTGCCAGCGGTACTAGCGGGAGGATCAATGAGCAGTTCTTC. Protein sequence: CASGTSGRINEQFF.

A few counts support this clone. The chain employs TRBV5-1 and TRBJ2-2; 14 bases fit TRBD2. CDR1 and CDR2 (germline): SGHRS, YFSETQ. Trimming took 4 bases from V and 2 from J; bases not matched to a gene: 7. The CDR3 spans 18 residues. This CDR3 reads CASSARTSGRPNTGELFF. CDR3 coding DNA: TGCGCCAGCAGCGCCAGGACTAGCGGGAGGCCTAACACCGGGGAGCTGTTTTTT.

J is TRBJ1-1 and V is TRBV6-1; 8 bases match TRBD1. The V gene's germline CDR1 is MNHNS and CDR2 SASEGT. V lost 5 bases to trimming and J lost 4 bases; unmatched junction nucleotides: 3. There are 13 residues in the CDR3. The CDR3 sequence is CASSSTGGTEAFF. CDR3 bases: TGTGCCAGCAGTTCAACAGGGGGCACTGAAGCTTTCTTT.

This sequence joins TRBV19 and TRBJ1-2; 8 nucleotides align to TRBD1. After removal of 1 base from V and 8 bases from J, the junction contained 9 bases not matched to a gene. The CDR3 contains 15 residues. Germline values: CDR1 LNHDA, CDR2 SQIVND (reference sequence). Here the CDR3 DNA reads TGTGCCAGTAGTATAGTGGTTGCAGGGGGCCTCGGCTACACCTTC. This codes for CASSIVVAGGLGYTF.

The table lists this clone with a count of one. The gene calls are TRBV5-1 and TRBJ2-3; no firm D call. CDR3 length: 15 residues. Germline V gene data show CDR1 as SGHRS and CDR2 as YFSETQ. Trimming cost V 4 bases and J 6 bases, with 18 bases left between them. CDR3 coding DNA: TGCGCCAGCAGCGTAGCAGACCCCGCCCTGGATACGCAGTATTTT. It yields the protein CASSVADPALDTQYF.

The rearrangement links TRBV5-1 to TRBJ1-6; D gene ambiguous. Germline V gene data show CDR1 as SGHRS and CDR2 as YFSETQ. This CDR3 region has 14 residues. V gave up 2 bases and J gave up 13 bases, with 16 bases separating them. CDR3 in amino acids: CASSFDFTQSPLHF. The CDR3 nucleotides are TGCGCCAGCAGCTTTGATTTCACCCAAAGCCCCCTCCACTTT. Full variable domain (remainder filled in from reference TRBV5-1 and TRBJ1-6): KAGVTQTPRYLIKTRGQQVTLSCSPISGHRSVSWYQQTPGQGLQFLFEYFSETQRNKGNFPGRFSGRQFSNSRSEMNVSTLELGDSALYLCASSFDFTQSPLHFGNGTRLTVT.

The genes are TRBV11-2 and TRBJ2-5, with unresolved D. Germline assignment: CDR1 SGHAT and CDR2 FQNNGV. V was trimmed by 5 bases and J by 5 bases, leaving 12 bases between them. The CDR3 has 13 residues. The CDR3 nucleotides are TGTGCCAGCAGCCGAAGAGGTCTGGAGACCCAGTACTTC. It encodes CASSRRGLETQYF.

CDR3 bases: TGTGCCAGCAGTGAAAGGGACAGTCTGCTGCGCACAGATACGCAGTATTTT. Translation gives CASSERDSLLRTDTQYF. The rearrangement uses TRBV6-1 and TRBJ2-3; 7 positions agree with TRBD1. CDR1 is MNHNS and CDR2 is SASEGT in the germline V gene. CDR3 length: 17 residues. Unmatched junction bases numbered 9, after V lost 2 bases and J lost 1 base.

The chain links TRBV29-1 to TRBJ2-7; 8 bases align to TRBD2. V shed 4 bases and J 7 bases; nucleotides not matched to a gene: 9. This CDR3 comprises 13 residues. The germline V gene has CDR1 SQVTM and CDR2 ANQGSEA. Written as DNA, the CDR3 is TGCAGCGTTGCCTCAGCGGGAGCGGGTGAGCAGTACTTC. This encodes CSVASAGAGEQYF.

The V call is TRBV11-1, the J call TRBJ2-2, with 9 positions matching TRBD2. Per the germline V gene, CDR1 is SGHAT and CDR2 is FQDESV (reference sequence). Trimming cost V 8 bases and J 3 bases; bases outside gene matches: 4. The CDR3 spans 14 residues. CDR3 protein: CASGSGSDTGELFF. Written as DNA, the CDR3 is TGTGCCAGCGGTAGCGGGAGCGACACCGGGGAGCTGTTTTTT. Based on the CDR3 plus reference TRBV11-1 and TRBJ2-2, the full variable domain is EAEVAQSPRYKITEKSQAVAFWCDPISGHATLYWYRQILGQGPELLVQFQDESVVDDSQLPKDRFSAERLKGVDSTLKIQPAELGDSAMYLCASGSGSDTGELFFGEGSRLTVL.

The chain carries TRBV6-1 and TRBJ2-5; TRBD2 agrees at 7 bases. This CDR3 has 15 amino acids. Trimming cost V 2 bases and J 4 bases; bases outside gene matches: 7. In germline, CDR1 is MNHNS, CDR2 SASEGT. The DNA of the CDR3 is TGTGCCAGCAGTGAAACGTTGGGGAGGGGAGAGACCCAGTACTTC. As protein: CASSETLGRGETQYF.

The chain carries TRBV7-2 and TRBJ2-7; TRBD2 aligns across 10 bases. V gave up 6 bases and J gave up 0 bases; unmatched junction bases: 5. Germline V gene sequence: CDR1 SGHTA, CDR2 FQGNSA. CDR3 size: 15 residues. The CDR3 loop is CASSLGLATSYEQYF. The CDR3 nucleotides read TGTGCCAGCAGTCTGGGACTAGCGACCTCCTACGAGCAGTACTTC.